These 6 T cell receptor beta chains came from one sample sequenced in a study of identical twins. Using its own MiXCR run on the 5' RACE reads, TCRdb lists one record per CDR3 protein. The sample records roughly 500,000 distinct CDR3 sequences, approximately 22% being singletons. The same data also contributed to another study, on T cells expressing NK-cell markers.

The sample consisted of CD4+ T cells sorted from blood. The source is a woman under 30 in good health.

The genes are TRBV27 and TRBJ1-1; no firm D call. The germline V gene has CDR1 MNHEY and CDR2 SMNVEV (reference sequence). V lost 8 bases and J 1 base, leaving 14 bases between the germline ends. CDR3 length: 14 residues. The CDR3 spells CASRFHGRNTEAFF. The CDR3 DNA reads TGTGCCAGCCGCTTCCACGGGAGGAACACTGAAGCTTTCTTT.

The chain combines TRBV9 with TRBJ1-1; D gene uncertain. CDR1 and CDR2 (germline): SGDLS, YYNGEE. V lost 2 bases and J lost 0, with 20 bases in between. The CDR3 extends over 18 amino acids. The CDR3 loop is CASSVGGNWGAVNTEAFF. The CDR3 DNA reads as TGTGCCAGCAGCGTGGGTGGGAATTGGGGAGCGGTGAACACTGAAGCTTTCTTT.

This clonotype was counted at least ten times. One end of the junction is discordant with germline, which a read error may explain. DNA for the CDR3: TGCGCCAGCAGGGGTAACACCGGGGAGCTGTTTTTT. Its protein product is CASRGNTGELFF. V usage is TRBV6-5 and J usage is TRBJ2-2, with a possible D match to TRBD1 (6 bases). Germline-derived CDR1 and CDR2 are MNHEY and SVGAGI. This CDR3 is built from 12 residues.

This clonotype was observed a handful of times. The chain uses TRBV5-1 and TRBJ2-2; D call uncertain. This CDR3 has 13 amino acids. From germline, CDR1 is SGHRS and CDR2 YFSETQ. Trimming took off 3 bases at V and 7 bases at J, with 10 bases between the two ends. CDR3 amino acids: CASSSSWDGELFF. The CDR3 DNA reads TGCGCCAGCAGCTCGTCGTGGGACGGGGAGCTGTTTTTT.

This clonotype was seen a few times. V is TRBV20-1 and J is TRBJ2-2, with unresolved D. The length of the CDR3 is 13 residues. Germline-derived CDR1 and CDR2 are DFQATT and SNEGSKA (reference sequence). V was trimmed by 1 base and J by 6 bases, leaving 9 bases between them. Here the CDR3 reads CSARVLGPGELFF. The CDR3 DNA reads TGCAGTGCTAGAGTTCTGGGTCCCGGGGAGCTGTTTTTT.

The chain combines TRBV4-3 with TRBJ2-1, with TRBD2 identical over 7 bases. The CDR3 spans 19 residues. The V gene's germline CDR1 is LGHNA and CDR2 YSLEER. J was trimmed by 3 bases and V by 0 bases; bases with no gene match: 14. In nucleotides, the CDR3 is TGCGCCAGCAGCCAAGAGGTGGTCCGGCGGCTAGCGGACTACAATGAGCAGTTCTTC. Translation gives CASSQEVVRRLADYNEQFF.